The TCR beta chain described here comes from a study of spatial heterogeneity in lung cancer (dated by TCRdb to the late 2010s). Broadly, across the study: More beta-chain than alpha-chain transcripts were consistently detected, likely reflecting higher beta-chain transcript abundance. In non-small cell lung cancer, the study made a quantitative comparison of TCR alpha and beta repertoires among multiple tumor regions, matched nontumor lung and blood. Both alpha and beta chains were TCR-sequenced in samples taken at surgery, namely 220 tumor regions, 62 to 65 matched nontumor lung samples and around 53 PBMC samples. Nonsynonymous mutation counts, determined by whole-exome sequencing of tumor tissue, were related to TCR repertoire features. In the raw uncorrected reads, each unique combination of TCR and UMI appeared more than ten times on average. Results and caveats for the whole study, not just this receptor: Ubiquitous expanded tumor TCRs were found in blood more often at tumor resection than at routine follow-up. Confirming at a functional level the hypothesis that regional TCRs recognize regional mutations was considered to require additional single-cell paired TCR alpha and beta sequencing.

There are a few counts of this clonotype. Which antigen it targets is not known. Base-call qualities are not available, and no considerably larger clone is one nucleotide away. This sample's time point label indicates: sample taken at primary tumor resection. Donors were under 95 patients with early-stage, untreated non-small cell lung cancer from the lung TRACERx cohort. TCR sequencing used whole RNA extracted from tumor and nontumor lung tissue, or from cryopreserved PBMC samples, without cell sorting. Only patients with enough RNA available from two or more tumor regions were chosen for TCR sequencing. Library creation used 5' RACE. The sequencer was a NextSeq 500. To allow correction of PCR and sequencing errors, the TCR library protocol tagged every TCR cDNA molecule with a unique molecular identifier. In the paper's pipeline: TCR identification, UMI-based error correction and CDR3 extraction were all carried out with Decombinator tools. Expanded TCRs were defined as those above a frequency of 2 per 1,000, corresponding to the top 1% of the tumor frequency distribution. Each repertoire was subsampled 100 times to 5,000 TCRs, after which Renyi diversity was computed with the R vegan package. CDR3 similarity networks were built from amino acid triplet string-kernel similarity, connecting CDR3s with pairwise similarity above 0.82. The public sequencing data were trimmed at Q25 with fastp and processed into clonotypes with MiXCR by TCRdb, which kept only in-frame beta chains. Each entry merges the rows of one CDR3 protein and shows their most common DNA and genes. The V and J calls were not made by the authors but by TCRdb's processing. The sample contains some 55,000 distinct CDR3 sequences, approximately 6% of them found a single time. The ten largest clonotypes hold roughly 15% of the sample.

This clonotype was obtained from a female donor with early-stage non-small cell lung cancer. Source: PBMCs, taken at surgery.

CDR3 reads: CASSRSPGELFF. The bases read TGTGCCAGCAGCAGATCTCCCGGGGAGCTGTTTTTT. The V and J segments used are TRBV6-1 and TRBJ2-2; the D gene lacks a confident call. The V and J ends are trimmed by 6 bases and 6 bases, leaving 8 bases between them. The CDR3 runs 12 residues from the cysteine to the phenylalanine. The kept DNA is CDR3 alone, 36 bases in frame from the first base. The germline V gene provides CDR1 MNHNS and CDR2 SASEGT.